This T cell receptor beta chain was documented in a study of blood T cell repertoires in COVID-19. In the study overall: Sources were T cells, B-cell-depleted T cells, or PBMCs; the material itself was cDNA or gDNA.

In the source study's methods: Amplification of reference gene primers was used by the study to estimate nucleated cell counts. Only in-frame clones appear in the TCRdb table, and some are missing; sequencing was by immunoSEQ multiplex PCR. V, J and clone size derive from that table, while D and trimming were established from the DNA sequence. The table includes around 250,000 clones, approximately 82% detected once. CDR1 SEHNR and CDR2 FQNEAQ come from the germline V gene (reference sequence). The V and J ends lost 5 bases and 2 bases respectively, with 13 bases between them. CDR3 length: 15 amino acids.

The J gene is TRBJ2-4, the V gene TRBV7-9, with a tentative D call TRBD1 (6 bases). The sequence came from a man between 60 and 75 years old who had recovered from COVID-19. What was sequenced was peripheral blood. CDR3 DNA: TGTGCCAGCAGCACAACAGGGCTGTCCAAAAACATTCAGTACTTC. It is translated as CASSTTGLSKNIQYF. Based on the CDR3 plus reference TRBV7-9 and TRBJ2-4, the full variable domain is DTGVSQNPRHKITKRGQNVTFRCDPISEHNRLYWYRQTLGQGPEFLTYFQNEAQLEKSRLLSDRFSAERPKGSFSTLEIQRTEQGDSAMYLCASSTTGLSKNIQYFGAGTRLSVL.